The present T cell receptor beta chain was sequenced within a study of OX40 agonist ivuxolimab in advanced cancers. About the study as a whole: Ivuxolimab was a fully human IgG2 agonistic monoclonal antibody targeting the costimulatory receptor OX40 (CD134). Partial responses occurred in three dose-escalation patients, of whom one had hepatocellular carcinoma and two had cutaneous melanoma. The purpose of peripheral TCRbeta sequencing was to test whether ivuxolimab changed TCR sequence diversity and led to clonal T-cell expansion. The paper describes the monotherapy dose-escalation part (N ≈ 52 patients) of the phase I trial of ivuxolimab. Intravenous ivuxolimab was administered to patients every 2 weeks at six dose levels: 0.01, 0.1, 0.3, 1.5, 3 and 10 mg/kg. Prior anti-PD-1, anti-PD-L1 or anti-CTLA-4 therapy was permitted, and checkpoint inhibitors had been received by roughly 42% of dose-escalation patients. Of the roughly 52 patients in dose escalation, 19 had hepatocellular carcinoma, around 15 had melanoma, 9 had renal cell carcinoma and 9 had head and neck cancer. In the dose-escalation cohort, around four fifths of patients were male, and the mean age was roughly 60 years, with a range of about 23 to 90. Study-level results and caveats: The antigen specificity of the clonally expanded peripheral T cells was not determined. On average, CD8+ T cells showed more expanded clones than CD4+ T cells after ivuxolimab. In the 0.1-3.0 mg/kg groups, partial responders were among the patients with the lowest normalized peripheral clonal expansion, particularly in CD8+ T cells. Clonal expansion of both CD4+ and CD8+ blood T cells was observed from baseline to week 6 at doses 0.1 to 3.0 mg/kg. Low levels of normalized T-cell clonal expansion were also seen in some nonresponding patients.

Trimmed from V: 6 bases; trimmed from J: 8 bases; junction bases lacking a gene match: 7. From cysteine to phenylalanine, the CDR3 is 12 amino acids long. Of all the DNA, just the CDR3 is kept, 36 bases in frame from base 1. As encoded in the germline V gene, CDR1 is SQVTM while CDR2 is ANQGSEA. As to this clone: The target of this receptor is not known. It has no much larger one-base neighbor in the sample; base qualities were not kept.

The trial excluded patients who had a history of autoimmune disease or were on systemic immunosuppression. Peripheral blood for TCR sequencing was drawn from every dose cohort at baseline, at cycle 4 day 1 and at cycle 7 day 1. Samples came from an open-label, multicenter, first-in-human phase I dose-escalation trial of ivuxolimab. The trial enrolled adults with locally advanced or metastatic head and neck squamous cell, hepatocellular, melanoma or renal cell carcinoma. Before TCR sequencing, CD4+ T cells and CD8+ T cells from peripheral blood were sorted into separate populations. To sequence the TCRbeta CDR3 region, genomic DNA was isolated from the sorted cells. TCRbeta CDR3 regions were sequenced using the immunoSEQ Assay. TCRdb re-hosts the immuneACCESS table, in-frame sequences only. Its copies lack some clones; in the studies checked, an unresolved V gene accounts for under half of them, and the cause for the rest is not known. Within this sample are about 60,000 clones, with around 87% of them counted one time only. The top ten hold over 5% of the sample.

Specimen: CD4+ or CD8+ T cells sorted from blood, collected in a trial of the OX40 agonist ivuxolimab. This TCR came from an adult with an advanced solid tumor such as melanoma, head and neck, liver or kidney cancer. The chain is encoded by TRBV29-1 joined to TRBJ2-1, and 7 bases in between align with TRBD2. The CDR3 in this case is CSVRLAGDEQFF. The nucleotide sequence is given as TGCAGCGTCCGACTAGCTGGGGATGAGCAGTTCTTC.